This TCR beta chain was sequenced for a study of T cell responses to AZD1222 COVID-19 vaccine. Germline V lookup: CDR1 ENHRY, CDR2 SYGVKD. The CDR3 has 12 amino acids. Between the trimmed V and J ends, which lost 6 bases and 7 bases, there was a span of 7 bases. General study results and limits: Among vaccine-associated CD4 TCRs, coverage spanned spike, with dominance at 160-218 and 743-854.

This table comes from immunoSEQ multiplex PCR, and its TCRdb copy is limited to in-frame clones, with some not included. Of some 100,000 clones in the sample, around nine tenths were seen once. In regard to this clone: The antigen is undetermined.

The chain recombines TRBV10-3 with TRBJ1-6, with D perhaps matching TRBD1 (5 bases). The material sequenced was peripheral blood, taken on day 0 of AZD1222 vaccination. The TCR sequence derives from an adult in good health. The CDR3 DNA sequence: TGTGCCATCAGCGGGGGGAATTCACCCCTCCACTTT. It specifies CAISGGNSPLHF.